This TCR beta chain is drawn from a study of human T cells and chemical hapten exposure. Unique molecular identifiers were linked by the library to individual cDNA molecules. TCRdb reanalysed the RACE reads using MiXCR and keeps one entry per CDR3 protein. The table lists 300,000 to 400,000 distinct CDR3 sequences, 4% to 6% of them singletons. As to time point: pre-sensitization, week 0. Specified treatment: therapeutic diphenylcyclopropenone sensitization with weekly scalp DPC. This clonotype appeared a few times. Germline V gene data show CDR1 as MNHEY and CDR2 as SVGAGI. This CDR3 is built from 16 residues. With 4 bases clipped from V and 1 base from J, the junction kept 9 bases outside the gene matches.

The gene calls are TRBV6-5 and TRBJ2-7, with TRBD1 identical over 8 bases. The TCR sequence derives from a woman aged 50 to 60 with alopecia areata. Some clones in this sample may be carry-over from other donors' samples. Sequenced here: whole blood, sampled in connection with sensitization to the hapten diphenylcyclopropenone (DPC). The CDR3 is CASSLAGGELSYEQYF. CDR3 in DNA: TGTGCCAGCAGTTTGGCAGGGGGCGAACTTTCCTACGAGCAGTACTTC.